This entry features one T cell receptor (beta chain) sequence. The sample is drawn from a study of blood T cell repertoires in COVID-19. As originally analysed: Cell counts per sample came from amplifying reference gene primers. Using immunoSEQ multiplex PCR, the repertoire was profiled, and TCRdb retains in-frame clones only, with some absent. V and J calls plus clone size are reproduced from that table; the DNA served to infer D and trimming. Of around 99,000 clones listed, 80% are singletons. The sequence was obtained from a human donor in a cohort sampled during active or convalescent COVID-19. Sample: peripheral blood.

For the CDR3, the DNA is TGTGCCAGCTCACCACCGTCAGGGGTGGTTAACACTGAAGCTTTCTTT. Encoded protein: CASSPPSGVVNTEAFF. The rearrangement links TRBV18 to TRBJ1-1; a weak D match, TRBD1 (6 bases). This CDR3 has 16 residues. CDR1 KGHSH and CDR2 LQKENI come from the germline V gene. V was shortened by 0 bases and J by 2 bases, with 13 bases between the two germline ends.